This T cell receptor beta chain is drawn from a study of shared T cell receptors in the human thymus. Assay used: immunoSEQ multiplex PCR; TCRdb lists only in-frame clones, some missing. The sample has around 340,000 clones; around 95% are singletons. The sequencing input was thymocytes. This clonotype was sampled from a human donor.

CDR3 in amino acids: CASSESGQQGQAGMNTEAFF. The CDR3 region has the DNA TGCGCCAGCAGTGAGTCAGGGCAACAAGGGCAGGCAGGAATGAACACTGAAGCTTTCTTT. The chain recombines TRBV10-1 with TRBJ1-1; no clear D gene. Germline V gene data show CDR1 as WNHNN and CDR2 as SYGVQD (reference sequence). The CDR3 loop spans 20 amino acids. Trimming removed 0 bases at V and 0 bases at J, with 23 bases between.